The 21 T cell receptor beta chains in this list originate from one sample, sequenced in a study of blood T cell repertoires in COVID-19. Method: immunoSEQ multiplex PCR; TCRdb's copy keeps in-frame clones and lacks some. This sample carries about 150,000 clones, roughly 83% of them seen once, and the ten largest clones take around 5%. The material sequenced was peripheral blood. The origin of the receptors is a woman aged 70 to 79 with COVID-19, enrolled during active disease.

The chain uses TRBV6-5 and TRBJ2-7, with 13 bases matching TRBD2. The germline V gene has CDR1 MNHEY and CDR2 SVGAGI. Trimming took 6 bases from V and 3 from J; bases not matched to a gene: 5. This CDR3 is built from 15 residues. Written as DNA, the CDR3 is TGTGCCAGCAGGCTGACTAGCGGGGGGTTCTACGAGCAGTACTTC. Its protein is CASRLTSGGFYEQYF.

V gene TRBV4-2 combines with J gene TRBJ2-1; weak D call: TRBD2 (6 bases). V lost 4 bases to trimming and J lost 9 bases, with 19 bases between them. Germline CDR1 and CDR2: LGHNA and YNFKEQ. This CDR3 is 15 amino acids long. As DNA, the CDR3 is TGTGCCAGCAGCCCGAGGACTAATCTTCTGGGTGAGCAGTTCTTC. Translating gives CASSPRTNLLGEQFF.

The sample holds a few counts of this clone. V and J are TRBV30 and TRBJ1-1, with D possibly matching TRBD1 (6 bases). This CDR3 is built from 13 residues. V was pared by 0 bases and J by 6 bases, with 11 bases between. Germline V gene data show CDR1 as GTSNPN and CDR2 as SVGIG (reference sequence). The CDR3 loop reads CAWSVTGQSEAFF. The CDR3 region has the DNA TGTGCCTGGAGTGTGACCGGACAGTCTGAAGCTTTCTTT. Supplemented by reference TRBV30 and TRBJ1-1, the full variable domain reads SQTIHQWPATLVQPVGSPLSLECTVEGTSNPNLYWYRQAAGRGLQLLFYSVGIGQISSEVPQNLSASRPQDRQFILSSKKLLLSDSGFYLCAWSVTGQSEAFFGQGTRLTVV.

This chain links TRBV2 with TRBJ2-3; TRBD1 matches 9 bases. Germline V CDR1 and CDR2: SNHLY, FYNNEI. Trimming took 6 bases from V and 3 from J; bases not matched to a gene: 4. The CDR3 is 14 residues long. CDR3 bases: TGTGCCAGCAGCCCAGGGACAGGGACAGATACGCAGTATTTT. Translation gives CASSPGTGTDTQYF.

The sample holds one count of this clone. V is TRBV25-1 and J is TRBJ1-1; 10 nucleotides match TRBD1. The germline gives CDR1 MGHDK, CDR2 SYGVNS. The CDR3 consists of 15 residues. Trimming at V came to 6 bases and at J to 5 bases, leaving 9 bases not matched to a gene. The CDR3: CASRTTGGAGTEAFF. The CDR3 DNA reads TGTGCCAGCAGGACGACAGGGGGCGCGGGGACTGAAGCTTTCTTT.

This clone was observed a few times. The chain has TRBV27 and TRBJ1-6; D remains unclear. With 3 bases removed from V and 5 bases from J, the gap between germline ends came to 8 bases. The CDR3 totals 14 residues. CDR1 is MNHEY, CDR2 SMNVEV, per germline (reference sequence). CDR3: CASSLIRDNSPLHF. The CDR3 region has the DNA TGTGCCAGCAGTTTGATCCGGGATAATTCACCCCTCCACTTT.

The V gene is TRBV18, the J gene TRBJ2-1; 8 bases are shared with TRBD1. Germline V gives CDR1 KGHSH, CDR2 LQKENI. With V trimmed by 3 bases and J by 5 bases, 9 bases remained unmatched. The CDR3 extends over 16 amino acids. CDR3 sequence: CASSPYPGGEDNEQFF. CDR3 in DNA: TGTGCCAGCTCACCCTACCCAGGGGGCGAGGACAATGAGCAGTTCTTC.

J is TRBJ1-2 and V is TRBV6-4, with D possibly being TRBD1 (5 bases). V was shortened by 5 bases and J by 2 bases, with 12 bases between the two germline ends. CDR1 MRHNA and CDR2 SNTAGT come from the germline V gene. The length of the CDR3 is 14 residues. The CDR3 DNA is TGTGCCAGCAGTCCTGGGGGAGGAAACTATGGCTACACCTTC. This translates into CASSPGGGNYGYTF.

This sequence joins TRBV9 and TRBJ1-4; D possibly corresponds to TRBD1 (6 bases). Germline values: CDR1 SGDLS, CDR2 YYNGEE. CDR3 size: 15 residues. V lost 4 bases to trimming and J lost 5 bases, with 15 bases between them. This CDR3 is CASSTSGHPNEKLFF. CDR3 nucleotides: TGTGCCAGCAGCACCTCGGGACACCCAAATGAAAAACTGTTTTTT.

In this sample, this clone turned up a few times. The chain employs TRBV5-5 and TRBJ1-6, with 7 nucleotides matching TRBD1. V gave up 4 bases and J gave up 8 bases; unmatched junction bases: 9. Germline V CDR1 and CDR2: SGHKS, YYEKEE (reference sequence). The CDR3 loop spans 15 amino acids. CDR3 bases: TGTGCCAGCAGCGGGGACAGAGGAATTGATTCACCCCTCCACTTT. Its translation is CASSGDRGIDSPLHF. Based on the CDR3 plus reference TRBV5-5 and TRBJ1-6, the full variable domain is DAGVTQSPTHLIKTRGQQVTLRCSPISGHKSVSWYQQVLGQGPQFIFQYYEKEERGRGNFPDRFSARQFPNYSSELNVNALLLGDSALYLCASSGDRGIDSPLHFGNGTRLTVT.

The count of this clone is one. The J gene is TRBJ2-1, the V gene TRBV7-2; 10 bases are a match to TRBD2. V lost 2 bases, J lost 9 bases, and 7 bases stayed unmatched. CDR3 length: 15 amino acids. Germline CDR1 is SGHTA and CDR2 is FQGNSA. CDR3 coding DNA: TGTGCCAGCAGCTTATCAGCGGGGGGGCCGGGTGAGCAGTTCTTC. Residues: CASSLSAGGPGEQFF. The variable domain in full, with the rest retrieved from reference TRBV7-2 and TRBJ2-1, is GAGVSQSPSNKVTEKGKDVELRCDPISGHTALYWYRQSLGQGLEFLIYFQGNSAPDKSGLPSDRFSAERTGGSVSTLTIQRTQQEDSAVYLCASSLSAGGPGEQFFGPGTRLTVL.

This clone has only a few counts. V is TRBV5-5 and J is TRBJ2-1; 10 bases map to TRBD2. With V trimmed by 4 bases and J by 7 bases, 8 bases remained unmatched. The CDR3 has 15 amino acids. Per germline, CDR1 SGHKS and CDR2 YYEKEE (reference sequence). CDR3 sequence: CASSAGLAALNEQFF. The CDR3 region has the DNA TGTGCCAGCAGCGCCGGACTAGCGGCTCTTAATGAGCAGTTCTTC.

The chain links TRBV25-1 to TRBJ2-2; D gene ambiguous. V was pared by 8 bases and J by 3 bases, with 7 bases between. The CDR3 spans 12 residues. CDR1 is MGHDK, CDR2 SYGVNS, per germline. CDR3 in amino acids: CASRRDTGELFF. The CDR3 region has the DNA TGTGCCAGCCGGAGAGACACCGGGGAGCTGTTTTTT.

This chain uses TRBV19 with TRBJ1-2, with a weak D call TRBD1 (5 bases). This CDR3 region has 13 residues. V was clipped by 6 bases and J by 4 bases, with 12 bases between them. Germline V CDR1 and CDR2: LNHDA, SQIVND (reference sequence). This CDR3 reads CASSPTGFYGYTF. The CDR3 DNA reads as TGTGCCAGTAGCCCAACAGGCTTCTATGGCTACACCTTC.

The chain employs TRBV29-1 and TRBJ1-2, with D possibly being TRBD1 (6 bases). The V gene's germline CDR1 is SQVTM and CDR2 ANQGSEA. V dropped 4 bases and J dropped 3 bases, with 12 bases sitting between them. This CDR3 is built from 13 residues. CDR3 residues: CSVGEGGYYGYTF. In DNA form, the CDR3 reads TGCAGCGTTGGGGAGGGGGGCTACTATGGCTACACCTTC.

This sequence joins TRBV9 and TRBJ2-7, with D unresolved. The CDR3 has 13 amino acids. The V gene's germline CDR1 is SGDLS and CDR2 YYNGEE. Trimming removed 0 bases from V and 7 bases from J, with 11 bases in between. The CDR3 loop reads CASSVEPSGEQYF. As DNA, the CDR3 is TGTGCCAGCAGCGTAGAACCCTCCGGGGAGCAGTACTTC.

The DNA for the CDR3 is TGTGCCATCACCGTCGGAGCAACCTCTGGAAACACCATATATTTT. Its translation: CAITVGATSGNTIYF. This chain uses TRBV10-3 with TRBJ1-3, with D hard to call. V was clipped by 7 bases and J by 0 bases, with 13 bases between them. Germline loops: CDR1 ENHRY, CDR2 SYGVKD. The CDR3 length is 15 residues.

V is TRBV16 and J is TRBJ2-7; D is unresolved. CDR1 is KGHSY, CDR2 FQNENV, per germline. CDR3 length: 13 residues. V shed 0 bases and J shed 6 bases, with 9 bases lying between them. The CDR3 region is CASSQSHVAEQYF. The CDR3 DNA sequence: TGTGCCAGCAGCCAATCACATGTCGCCGAGCAGTACTTC.

The genes are TRBV19 and TRBJ2-7; 9 bases match TRBD1. Germline CDR1 reads LNHDA; CDR2 reads SQIVND (reference sequence). The CDR3 totals 15 residues. Trimming took 5 bases from V and 3 from J; bases not matched to a gene: 8. Here the CDR3 reads CASSYTGGYGYEQYF. The CDR3 DNA reads TGTGCCAGTAGTTATACAGGGGGCTACGGCTACGAGCAGTACTTC.

The genes are TRBV5-1 and TRBJ2-2; the match to TRBD2 covers 15 bases. The V gene end was trimmed by 3 bases and the J gene end by 6 bases; junction bases not matched to a gene: 6. There are 17 residues in the CDR3. Germline loops: CDR1 SGHRS, CDR2 YFSETQ. The CDR3 nucleotides read TGCGCCAGCAGCTCCCGGACTAGCGGGGGGGCCTCCGGGGAGCTGTTTTTT. Its translation: CASSSRTSGGASGELFF.

This rearrangement joins TRBV2 to TRBJ2-5, with unresolved D. The CDR3 sequence is 14 residues long. Between the trimmed V and J ends, which lost 5 bases and 7 bases, there was a span of 17 bases. CDR1 and CDR2 (germline): SNHLY, FYNNEI. The CDR3 bases are TGTGCCAGCAGTTCCAGGTTTGGCGAAGTGACCCAGTACTTC. This codes for CASSSRFGEVTQYF.